This TCR beta chain was recovered during a study of CD8+ T cells in alopecia areata. TCR sequencing used cDNA made by reverse transcription of extracted RNA. Sequenced by immunoSEQ multiplex PCR; TCRdb stores in-frame clones only, minus some. The sample comprises approximately 220,000 clones, roughly two fifths of which are singletons, and about 0.48% rests with the top ten. Treatment meaning: oral pan-JAK inhibitor, 5-10 mg twice daily. T lymphocytes (CD4+ and CD8+) were sorted from PBMCs. The V and J ends lost 4 bases and 5 bases respectively, with 11 bases between them. The CDR3 length is 13 residues. CDR1 is MNHEY and CDR2 is SVGAGI in the germline V gene.

The gene calls are TRBV6-5 and TRBJ1-2; D ambiguous. The sample consisted of CD4+ T cells sorted from blood, taken between weeks 30 and 35, from a patient treated with tofacitinib. The origin of this receptor is a human donor with alopecia areata. DNA of the CDR3: TGTGCCAGCAGTTCTACAGACATTTATGGCTACACCTTC. Protein: CASSSTDIYGYTF.